This T cell receptor beta chain emerged from a study of regulatory T cells in long-lasting Graves disease (dated by TCRdb to 2020 to 2023). For context, the study as a whole: Persistent Graves' disease was defined as persistently positive TSH receptor autoantibodies together with antithyroid drug treatment for over 5 years. Patients with persistent Graves' disease were compared with patients with newly diagnosed Graves' disease using TCR sequencing and RNA sequencing of peripheral blood. The study was registered as a clinical trial and conducted in China. TCR sequencing covered some 13 persistent and roughly 20 newly diagnosed Graves' disease patients, some 33 samples in total. On average, persistent Graves' disease patients in the clinical cohort had been on antithyroid drugs for about 9.3 years. The paper as a whole reports these results and caveats: A larger number of public clonotypes was shared among persistent patients (under 3,000) than among newly diagnosed patients (around 970). The study examined only peripheral blood because the primary lesion, thyroid tissue, could not be accessed. The authors noted that the small sample size was a limitation that may lower accuracy. Persistent Graves' disease patients showed lower TCR Shannon entropy and fewer highly expanded clones than newly diagnosed patients, suggesting clonal expansion. TRBV28, TRBJ1-2 and TRBJ2-5 were preferentially used in persistent disease, while TRBV20-1 and TRBJ2-1 were favored in newly diagnosed disease. Sequencing and analysis were limited to the TCR beta chain.

V loses 4 bases at its end and J loses 2 bases; junction bases beyond the gene matches: 2. From the cysteine through the phenylalanine, the CDR3 covers 14 amino acids. CDR3 DNA only is kept here, 42 bases in frame from base 1. CDR1 and CDR2, per the germline V gene (reference sequence), are DFQATT and SNEGSKA. What the time point label conveys for this sample: persistent/refractory GD, antithyroid drugs over 5 years with positive TRAb. For both TCR sequencing and RNA sequencing, RNA was extracted from PBMCs using TRIzol. The diagnosis of Graves' disease was made according to American Thyroid Association guidelines. Patients for the study were recruited at an endocrinology department in Xi'an, China. Each patient gave about 8.1 milliliters of peripheral blood, collected in an EDTA anticoagulant tube. Ficoll Paque Plus density gradient separation was used to isolate PBMCs, and no further T cell sorting was done. An Agilent 2100 Bioanalyzer and agarose gel were used to check RNA quality, and a NanoDrop 2000 was used to measure RNA concentration.

This clonotype has ten or more counts. Its antigen is still unknown. Base qualities are not provided; no much larger clone lies one nucleotide away. To prepare the library, multiplex PCR was applied. The sample was run on an Illumina HiSeq 4000. iRepertoire HTBI primers and Arm-PCR amplification of CDR3 regions were used to construct TCR beta libraries. Gel purification was performed on PCR products prior to sequencing. The study's processing was this. Gene usage analysis of CDR3 amino acid clonotypes relied on the 60 or so TRBV and 15 or so TRBJ segments identified across samples. Filtered high-quality paired reads were merged into contigs using COPE and FqMerger. Contigs were aligned with BLAST to IMGT TRBV, TRBD and TRBJ reference genes, and CDR3 was defined per IMGT. Highly expanded clones were defined as clonotypes with a frequency above 0.1%. Shannon entropy was used to measure repertoire diversity, and the Gini coefficient was used to measure V-J evenness. A clonotype found in more than one individual was treated as public. The raw public reads went through TCRdb reprocessing: fastp at Q25, MiXCR clone calling, in-frame beta chains kept. A single entry per CDR3 protein holds the most common genes and DNA from its merged rows. TCRdb's processing, not the authors' own work, is the source of the V and J calls. The sample table holds 390,000 or so distinct CDR3 sequences, of which roughly 24% were seen once. Around 30% of the sample lies in the top ten.

The origin of this receptor is a woman aged 40-49 years with Graves disease. Donor details come from another sample of the same person, matched by shared clones. The V and J genes are TRBV20-1 and TRBJ2-7; TRBD2 agrees with 13 junctional bases. The specimen comprised peripheral blood mononuclear cells (PBMCs), sampled when the disease was refractory, from a patient treated with antithyroid drugs. The base sequence is TGCAGTGCTACTACTAGCGGGAGGGCCTACGAGCAGTACTTC. Its protein is CSATTSGRAYEQYF.